These 2 T cell receptor beta chains originate from one sample sequenced in a study of graft-versus-host responses after intestinal transplantation (TCRdb year 2021). The time point label, as the study defines it: cells obtained before transplantation from donor or recipient. No cognate antigen is known for these TCRs. The library was built by means of the immunoSEQ multiplex PCR assay. Sourced from immuneACCESS, this table was stored by TCRdb with only in-frame sequences that have V and J called. A share of the clones is absent; for the studies checked, an unresolved V gene accounts for under half, and the remainder has no known explanation. Present in this sample are 110,000 to 150,000 clones, 85% to 95% of which were seen just once. In total, the top ten clones hold approximately 0.2% of the sample. Sequencing was performed on unstimulated CD4+ T cells sorted from spleen or lymph node cells, taken before intestinal transplant. These receptors all stem from a human donor who received an intestinal transplant.

The chain uses TRBV28 and TRBJ2-5; 15 positions match TRBD2. The CDR3 is 18 residues long. The germline V gene encodes CDR1 MDHEN and CDR2 SYDVKM. Unmatched junction bases numbered 6, after V lost 4 bases and J lost 0 bases. The CDR3 loop is CASSYGTSGRTYQETQYF. CDR3 nucleotides: TGTGCCAGCAGTTATGGGACTAGCGGGAGGACGTACCAAGAGACCCAGTACTTC. Full variable domain (missing parts from reference TRBV28 and TRBJ2-5): DVKVTQSSRYLVKRTGEKVFLECVQDMDHENMFWYRQDPGLGLRLIYFSYDVKMKEKGDIPEGYSVSREKKERFSLILESASTNQTSMYLCASSYGTSGRTYQETQYFGPGTRLLVL.

The rearrangement links TRBV5-6 to TRBJ2-7; D is possibly TRBD1 (5 bases). CDR1 is SGHDT and CDR2 is YYEEEE in the germline V gene. Trimming removed 0 bases from V and 7 bases from J, with 17 bases in between. The CDR3 is 15 amino acids. Here the CDR3 reads CASSLAGITSLEQYF. The CDR3 DNA reads as TGTGCCAGCAGCTTGGCAGGGATAACTTCTTTAGAGCAGTACTTC.